This is a list of T cell receptor beta chains from one sample in a study of CD8 T cells in Susac syndrome. MiXCR was run by TCRdb on the immunoSEQ multiplex PCR reads, yielding one entry per CDR3 protein. The data show about 120,000 distinct CDR3 sequences, with just over 95% seen just once and approximately 0.15% held by the top ten. The sequenced material came from CD4+ T cells from PBMCs. The receptors were sampled from a human donor with Susac syndrome. The CDR3 runs from the conserved cysteine through the conserved F or W. A D gene is named only where the DNA matches it firmly. Expanded clones are given a class, and other clones once, few, many or no size at all.

J gene: TRBJ2-7; CDR3 length: 15; clone size: .; D gene: .; V gene: TRBV25-1; CDR3 DNA: TGTGCCAGCAGTGTTGGTGGGACGGGCTCCTACGAGCAGTACTTC; CDR3 protein: CASSVGGTGSYEQYF
J gene: TRBJ1-1; CDR3 length: 13; clone size: once; D gene: .; V gene: TRBV3-1; CDR3 DNA: TGTGCCAGCAGCCAAGGGGACGAAACTGAAGCTTTCTTT; CDR3 protein: CASSQGDETEAFF
J gene: TRBJ1-2; CDR3 length: 16; clone size: .; D gene: TRBD1; V gene: TRBV12-3/TRBV12-4; CDR3 DNA: TGTGCCAGCAGTCCCGCCCGGGACAGTCGGCGGGATGGCTACACCTTC; CDR3 protein: CASSPARDSRRDGYTF
J gene: TRBJ2-5; CDR3 length: 13; clone size: .; D gene: .; V gene: TRBV29-1; CDR3 DNA: TGCAGCGCCTCCGCCCGGGGACGAGAGACCCAGTACTTC; CDR3 protein: CSASARGRETQYF
J gene: TRBJ2-6; CDR3 length: 17; clone size: .; D gene: TRBD2; V gene: TRBV3-1; CDR3 DNA: TGTGCCAGCAGCCAATTGGCTAGCGGGTCTGGGGCCAACGTCCTGACTTTC; CDR3 protein: CASSQLASGSGANVLTF
J gene: TRBJ2-4; CDR3 length: 12; clone size: once; D gene: .; V gene: TRBV30; CDR3 DNA: TGTGCCTGGAGTCAGAGGAAAAACATTCAGTACTTC; CDR3 protein: CAWSQRKNIQYF
J gene: TRBJ1-1; CDR3 length: 15; clone size: .; D gene: .; V gene: TRBV2; CDR3 DNA: TGTGCCAGCAGCGACCAGGGAACCATGAACACTGAAGCTTTCTTT; CDR3 protein: CASSDQGTMNTEAFF
J gene: TRBJ1-2; CDR3 length: 14; clone size: .; D gene: TRBD1; V gene: TRBV29-1; CDR3 DNA: TGCAGCGTGGGGAGTTCCGGGACAGACTATGGCTACACCTTC; CDR3 protein: CSVGSSGTDYGYTF
J gene: TRBJ2-4; CDR3 length: 14; clone size: .; D gene: TRBD1; V gene: TRBV7-2; CDR3 DNA: TGTGCCAGCAGCTTAGCAACAGGGGGCAACATTCAGTACTTC; CDR3 protein: CASSLATGGNIQYF
J gene: TRBJ2-3; CDR3 length: 12; clone size: .; D gene: .; V gene: TRBV20-1; CDR3 DNA: TGCAGTGCTAGCAAACGCACAGATACGCAGTATTTT; CDR3 protein: CSASKRTDTQYF
J gene: TRBJ1-1; CDR3 length: 13; clone size: .; D gene: .; V gene: TRBV2; CDR3 DNA: TGTGCCAGCAGTGCCCCCGGGGGGTACCGCGCTTTCTTT; CDR3 protein: CASSAPGGYRAFF
J gene: TRBJ1-1; CDR3 length: 15; clone size: .; D gene: .; V gene: TRBV28; CDR3 DNA: TGTGCCAGCAGTCCATGGACCCAGATGAACACTGAAGCTTTCTTT; CDR3 protein: CASSPWTQMNTEAFF
J gene: TRBJ1-4; CDR3 length: 15; clone size: once; D gene: .; V gene: TRBV5-6; CDR3 DNA: TGTGCCAGCAGCTTTTCGTACAGCGATAATGAAAAACTGTTTTTT; CDR3 protein: CASSFSYSDNEKLFF
J gene: TRBJ2-5; CDR3 length: 14; clone size: .; D gene: TRBD1; V gene: TRBV12-3/TRBV12-4; CDR3 DNA: TGTGCCAGCACCCCAGACAGGGGATCAGAGACCCAGTACTTC; CDR3 protein: CASTPDRGSETQYF
J gene: TRBJ2-7; CDR3 length: 15; clone size: .; D gene: TRBD1; V gene: TRBV28; CDR3 DNA: TGTGCCAGCAGTCCCGACAGGGGTTCCCTCTACGAGCAGTACTTC; CDR3 protein: CASSPDRGSLYEQYF